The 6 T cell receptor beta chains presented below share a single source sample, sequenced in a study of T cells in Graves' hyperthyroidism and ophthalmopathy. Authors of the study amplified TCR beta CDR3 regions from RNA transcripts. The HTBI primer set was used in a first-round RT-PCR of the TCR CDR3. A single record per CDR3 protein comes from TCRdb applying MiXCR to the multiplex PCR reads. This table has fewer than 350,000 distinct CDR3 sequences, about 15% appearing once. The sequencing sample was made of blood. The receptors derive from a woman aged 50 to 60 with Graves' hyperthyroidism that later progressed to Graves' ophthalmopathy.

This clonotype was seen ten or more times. CDR3 bases: TGTGCCAGCAGCCCCCCTTCTAGCGGGCATTTGTACGAGCAGTACTTC. This codes for CASSPPSSGHLYEQYF. The chain joins TRBV7-9 to TRBJ2-7; 8 nucleotides align to TRBD2. Trimming at V came to 5 bases and at J to 4 bases, leaving 13 bases not matched to a gene. The CDR3 contains 16 residues. CDR1 is SEHNR and CDR2 is FQNEAQ in the germline V gene (reference sequence).

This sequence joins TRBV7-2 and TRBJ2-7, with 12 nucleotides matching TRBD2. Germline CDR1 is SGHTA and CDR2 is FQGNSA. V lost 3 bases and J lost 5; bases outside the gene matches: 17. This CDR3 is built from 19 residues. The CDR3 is CASSFVSSGRAEDPNEQYF. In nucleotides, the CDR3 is TGTGCCAGCAGCTTTGTTTCTAGCGGGAGGGCCGAGGATCCCAACGAGCAGTACTTC.

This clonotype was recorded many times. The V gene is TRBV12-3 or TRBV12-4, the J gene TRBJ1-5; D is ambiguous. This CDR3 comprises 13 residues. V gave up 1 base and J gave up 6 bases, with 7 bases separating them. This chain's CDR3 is CASSLVGGQPQHF. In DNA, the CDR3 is TGTGCCAGCAGTTTAGTGGGAGGTCAGCCCCAGCATTTT.

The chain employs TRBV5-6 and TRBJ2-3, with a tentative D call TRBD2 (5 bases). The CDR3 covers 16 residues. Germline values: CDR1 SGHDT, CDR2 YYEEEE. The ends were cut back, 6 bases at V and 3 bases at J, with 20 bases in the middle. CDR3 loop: CASTSRAFEVTDTQYF. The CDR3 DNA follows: TGTGCCAGCACCTCGAGGGCTTTTGAGGTGACAGATACGCAGTATTTT.

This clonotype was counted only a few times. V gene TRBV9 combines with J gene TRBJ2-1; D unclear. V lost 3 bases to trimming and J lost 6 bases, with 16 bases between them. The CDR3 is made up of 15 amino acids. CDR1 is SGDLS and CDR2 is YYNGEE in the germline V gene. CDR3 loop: CASSATGSQSNEQFF. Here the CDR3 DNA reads TGTGCCAGCAGCGCGACCGGGTCACAAAGCAATGAGCAGTTCTTC.

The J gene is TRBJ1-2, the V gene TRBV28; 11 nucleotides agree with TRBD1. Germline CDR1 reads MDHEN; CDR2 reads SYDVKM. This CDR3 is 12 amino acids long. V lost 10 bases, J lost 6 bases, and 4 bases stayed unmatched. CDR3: CAIRTGGDGYTF. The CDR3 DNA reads TGTGCCATCCGGACAGGGGGCGATGGCTACACCTTC.